The 29 T cell receptor beta chains presented below share a single source sample, sequenced in a study of glioma-infiltrating T cells (dated by TCRdb to 2015 to 2016). Instrument on record: Illumina MiSeq. TCR alpha and beta CDR3 regions were amplified with the iRepertoire nested amplicon-rescue multiplex PCR (arm-PCR) platform from RNA. Using fastp trimming at Q25 and MiXCR clonotype assembly, TCRdb reanalyzed the public sequencing data and kept in-frame beta chains. A single entry per CDR3 protein holds the most common genes and DNA from its merged rows. For this sample there are a few hundred thousand distinct CDR3 sequences; 35% to 45% appear just once. The top ten hold 12% of the sample. Material: glioma tissue, nonneoplastic brain tissue, or PBMCs (not recorded which). The receptors come from a human donor with low-grade glioma or glioblastoma, undergoing nonglioma brain surgery, or in good health (not recorded which).

The rearrangement uses TRBV20-1 and TRBJ2-1, with D perhaps assigned TRBD1 or TRBD2 (6 bases each). Between the trimmed V and J ends, which lost 3 bases and 2 bases, there was a span of 17 bases. This CDR3 region has 16 residues. Germline CDR1 reads DFQATT; CDR2 reads SNEGSKA (reference sequence). CDR3 in amino acids: CSASPPGARTYNEQFF. DNA of the CDR3: TGCAGTGCTAGTCCTCCGGGGGCCCGGACCTACAATGAGCAGTTCTTC.

This chain links TRBV20-1 with TRBJ2-1, with 8 bases lining up with TRBD2. This CDR3 is built from 16 residues. Germline CDR1 and CDR2: DFQATT and SNEGSKA (reference sequence). The trim removed 0 bases at V and 0 bases at J, leaving 4 bases unmatched. The CDR3 nucleotides are TGCAGTGCTAGAGAACTAGCGGCCAGCTCCTACAATGAGCAGTTCTTC. As protein: CSARELAASSYNEQFF.

This clonotype was counted many times. The chain combines TRBV6-1 with TRBJ1-1; possible D gene TRBD1, 6 bases. V lost 3 bases, J lost 1 base, and 24 bases lay in between. The germline gives CDR1 MNHNS, CDR2 SASEGT. The CDR3 has 19 residues. This CDR3 is CASSDKRGADRYRNTEAFF. DNA of the CDR3: TGTGCCAGCAGTGATAAGAGGGGGGCGGACCGCTATAGGAACACTGAAGCTTTCTTT.

The J gene is TRBJ2-3, the V gene TRBV6-5; 9 bases are a match to TRBD2. Germline V gene data show CDR1 as MNHEY and CDR2 as SVGAGI. CDR3 size: 17 residues. With V trimmed by 2 bases and J by 0 bases, 6 bases remained unmatched. CDR3 DNA sequence: TGTGCCAGCAGTTACACAGGGCTAGCGGGGAGCACAGATACGCAGTATTTT. Encoded protein: CASSYTGLAGSTDTQYF.

Points on this clonotype: Just one base apart from a much larger clone, this may be a read error. V is TRBV28 and J is TRBJ2-1, with D perhaps assigned TRBD1 or TRBD2 (5 bases each). TRBJ2-5 matches the DNA end more closely, so the J call is doubtful. The CDR3 has 12 amino acids. Germline-derived CDR1 and CDR2 are MDHEN and SYDVKM. This chain's CDR3 is CASSPGRRVQYF. CDR3 DNA: TGTGCCAGCAGTCCGGGACGCCGAGTCCAGTACTTC.

This clonotype was counted at least ten times. The chain carries TRBV6-2 or TRBV6-3 and TRBJ2-1; D may be TRBD1 (6 bases). Trimming shortened V by 6 bases and J by 5 bases, and 17 bases separated the two germline ends. This CDR3 comprises 15 residues. Germline CDR1 MNHEY, CDR2 SVGEGT. CDR3 amino acids: CASRRPGQNHNEQFF. The CDR3 DNA is TGTGCCAGCAGGAGACCCGGACAGAACCACAATGAGCAGTTCTTC.

This clonotype appeared many times. This CDR3 reads CSARAGTNTGELFF. The CDR3 nucleotides read TGCAGTGCTAGAGCAGGGACGAACACCGGGGAGCTGTTTTTT. This chain links TRBV20-1 with TRBJ2-2; D possibly corresponds to TRBD1 (5 bases). The CDR3 consists of 14 residues. The germline gives CDR1 DFQATT, CDR2 SNEGSKA (reference sequence). V shed 1 base and J shed 0 bases, with 6 bases lying between them.

On this clonotype: A much more abundant neighbour one base away suggests this may be a read error. The chain joins TRBV6-2 or TRBV6-3 to TRBJ1-1; possibly TRBD1 for D (6 bases). Germline V gene data show CDR1 as MNHEY and CDR2 as SVGEGT. This CDR3 has 12 amino acids. Deletions cut 5 bases from V and 8 bases from J, with 12 bases between. The CDR3 loop is CASSRQVFEAFF. The CDR3 nucleotides read TGTGCCAGCAGTAGACAGGTATTCGAAGCTTTCTTT.

CDR3 sequence: CASSQDPGLVSYTQYF. In DNA, the CDR3 is TGCGCCAGCAGCCAAGATCCGGGACTAGTATCTTATACGCAGTATTTT. The genes are TRBV4-1 and TRBJ2-3; 8 bases align to TRBD2. V lost 0 bases and J lost 7; bases outside the gene matches: 9. The CDR3 is made up of 16 amino acids. Looked up from germline, CDR1 is MGHRA and CDR2 is YSYEKL.

This clonotype was seen only a few times. The chain joins TRBV7-2 to TRBJ2-7, with D tentatively TRBD1 (6 bases). This CDR3 has 15 amino acids. Per germline, CDR1 SGHTA and CDR2 FQGNSA. Trimming removed 3 bases from V and 2 bases from J, with 14 bases in between. Written as DNA, the CDR3 is TGTGCCAGCAGCTTCCAGGGCAGGGGAACCTACGAGCAGTACTTC. Translation gives CASSFQGRGTYEQYF.

Comments on this clonotype: The missing conserved phenylalanine or tryptophan at the end of this CDR3 makes a read error likely. The chain employs TRBV20-1 and TRBJ2-7; possible D gene TRBD2, 6 bases. Looked up from germline, CDR1 is DFQATT and CDR2 is SNEGSKA (reference sequence). V was cut by 5 bases and J by 3 bases, with 11 bases left in between. The CDR3 is 12 amino acids. In DNA form, the CDR3 reads TGCAGTGCTGACGGGAGAAACTACGAGCAGTACCTC. This codes for CSADGRNYEQYL.

Regarding this clonotype: Just one base apart from a much larger clone, this may be a read error. Because it lacks the conserved phenylalanine or tryptophan at the end, this CDR3 is likely a read error. The CDR3 DNA is TGCAGTGCCATAGGGGACACTAATCAGCCCCAGCATATT. Translating gives CSAIGDTNQPQHI. The V gene is TRBV20-1, the J gene TRBJ1-5, with D possibly TRBD1 on 6 matching bases. CDR3 length: 13 residues. In germline, CDR1 is DFQATT, CDR2 SNEGSKA (reference sequence). V lost 6 bases to trimming and J lost 4 bases, with 13 bases between them.

The chain recombines TRBV28 with TRBJ1-2; 9 nucleotides match TRBD1. The germline gives CDR1 MDHEN, CDR2 SYDVKM. V lost 6 bases to trimming and J lost 5 bases; unmatched junction nucleotides: 7. The length of the CDR3 is 14 residues. In DNA form, the CDR3 reads TGTGCCAGCAGAGGGACAGGGAAAAGTTATGGCTACACCTTC. Its protein is CASRGTGKSYGYTF.

This clonotype has more than one count but fewer than ten. The J gene is TRBJ2-7, the V gene TRBV27, with 9 bases aligning to TRBD1. This CDR3 contains 14 residues. Germline assignment: CDR1 MNHEY and CDR2 SMNVEV (reference sequence). V lost 7 bases and J lost 2; bases outside the gene matches: 6. CDR3 coding DNA: TGTGCCAGCACCCCGACAGGGGGACCCTACGAGCAGTACTTC. Translating gives CASTPTGGPYEQYF.

Many counts were recorded for this clonotype. The V gene is TRBV28, the J gene TRBJ1-2; no clear D gene. V lost 4 bases and J lost 4, with 10 bases in between. The germline gives CDR1 MDHEN, CDR2 SYDVKM. The CDR3 consists of 13 residues. CDR3 in DNA: TGTGCCAGCAGTTCCAGACGGAGCTATGGCTACACCTTC. This gives the protein CASSSRRSYGYTF.

This clonotype was counted ten times or more. The chain carries TRBV27 and TRBJ2-1; D is ambiguous. The V gene's germline CDR1 is MNHEY and CDR2 SMNVEV (reference sequence). CDR3 size: 14 residues. Trimming stripped 3 bases from V and 6 bases from J, with 12 bases between. The CDR3 DNA sequence: TGTGCCAGCAGTTTCATAGGAGAGGTCAATGAGCAGTTCTTC. As protein: CASSFIGEVNEQFF.

There are many counts of this clonotype. V and J are TRBV6-2 or TRBV6-3 and TRBJ2-5; TRBD1 aligns across 7 bases. The CDR3 covers 13 residues. Germline V gene data show CDR1 as MNHEY and CDR2 as SVGEGT. Unmatched junction bases numbered 3, after V lost 7 bases and J lost 1 base. CDR3 loop: CASNGQAQETQYF. The CDR3 nucleotides read TGTGCCAGCAATGGACAGGCCCAAGAGACCCAGTACTTC.

The gene calls are TRBV5-4 and TRBJ2-7; no firm D call. The CDR3 extends over 13 amino acids. V shed 4 bases and J shed 3 bases, with 11 bases lying between them. CDR1 is SGHNT, CDR2 YYREEE, per germline (reference sequence). Written as DNA, the CDR3 is TGTGCCAGCAGCGGGTCTTCCGTCTACGAGCAGTACTTC. This translates into CASSGSSVYEQYF.

The chain joins TRBV28 to TRBJ2-7; 7 bases align to TRBD2. The CDR3 runs to 14 residues. Germline V CDR1 and CDR2: MDHEN, SYDVKM. With V trimmed by 2 bases and J by 4 bases, 5 bases remained unmatched. The CDR3: CASSLAGESYEQYF. The CDR3 DNA is TGTGCCAGCAGTTTAGCGGGAGAGTCTTACGAGCAGTACTTC.

Turning to this clonotype: This could be a read error, since a much larger clone is one nucleotide away. The chain uses TRBV28 and TRBJ1-1; TRBD1 is a possible D gene (5 bases). CDR1 is MDHEN and CDR2 is SYDVKM in the germline V gene. The CDR3 spans 13 residues. Trimming removed 6 bases at V and 7 bases at J, with 15 bases between. CDR3: CASSSSTAGEAFF. CDR3 DNA: TGTGCCAGCAGCTCCTCGACAGCCGGTGAAGCTTTCTTT.

This clonotype was seen repeatedly, ten times or more. V and J are TRBV28 and TRBJ1-5, with TRBD1 identical over 7 bases. The CDR3 has 14 residues. J lost 6 bases, V lost 5 bases, and 7 bases had no gene match. CDR1 is MDHEN, CDR2 SYDVKM, per germline. In DNA form, the CDR3 reads TGTGCCAGCAGTCCCGTGACAGGGATTCAGCCCCAGCATTTT. It translates to CASSPVTGIQPQHF.

As for this clonotype: The junction differs from germline at one of its ends, possibly a read error. V is TRBV10-2 and J is TRBJ2-1; TRBD2 agrees at 12 bases. The CDR3 extends over 12 amino acids. Germline V CDR1 and CDR2: WSHSY, SAAADI. This chain's CDR3 is CATTSGRNEQFF. The CDR3 DNA reads as TGTGCCACCACTAGCGGGAGGAATGAGCAGTTCTTC.

Notes on this clonotype: A much larger clone differs by one base, so this may be a read error. V and J are TRBV12-3 or TRBV12-4 and TRBJ2-2; possible D gene TRBD2, 6 bases. The CDR3 sequence is 14 residues long. CDR3 in amino acids: CAISFGTLSGELFF. CDR3 sequence (DNA): TGTGCCATCAGTTTCGGGACTCTGTCCGGGGAGCTGTTTTTT.

The CDR3 region is CSVEVISGGTEAFF. The CDR3 coding sequence is TGCAGCGTTGAAGTGATTTCGGGAGGCACTGAAGCTTTCTTT. The V call is TRBV29-1, the J call TRBJ1-1, with D hard to call. The CDR3 runs to 14 residues. V was pared by 1 base and J by 4 bases, with 13 bases between. CDR1 SQVTM and CDR2 ANQGSEA come from the germline V gene.

The V and J genes are TRBV4-2 and TRBJ1-2; 10 bases are a match to TRBD1. The V gene's germline CDR1 is LGHNA and CDR2 YNFKEQ. Germline trimming cut 6 bases from V and 3 bases from J; bases unmatched to any gene: 7. CDR3 length: 15 residues. The CDR3 spells CASSPGGTGDYGYTF. The CDR3 region has the DNA TGTGCCAGCAGTCCCGGAGGGACAGGGGACTATGGCTACACCTTC.

This clonotype has a count of ten or more. This chain connects TRBV20-1 to TRBJ2-7; possibly TRBD1 for D (6 bases). Germline CDR1 and CDR2: DFQATT and SNEGSKA (reference sequence). The V gene lost 4 bases and the J gene lost 1 base, with 17 bases spanning the gap. This CDR3 has 15 amino acids. The CDR3 coding sequence is TGCAGTGCTACTAAACCCTGGGACATATCCTACGAGCAGTACTTC. This translates into CSATKPWDISYEQYF.

The chain has TRBV28 and TRBJ2-3; D may be TRBD1 or TRBD2 (6 bases each). CDR1 and CDR2 (germline): MDHEN, SYDVKM. The V and J ends lost 2 bases and 0 bases respectively, with 9 bases between them. The CDR3 contains 15 residues. Written as DNA, the CDR3 is TGTGCCAGCAGTTTACGGGGGCCTAGCACAGATACGCAGTATTTT. This codes for CASSLRGPSTDTQYF.

This clonotype was detected only a few times. The rearrangement links TRBV28 to TRBJ2-5, with D maybe TRBD2 (5 bases). Trimming removed 7 bases from V and 0 bases from J, with 15 bases in between. Germline CDR1 MDHEN, CDR2 SYDVKM. This CDR3 spans 15 amino acids. The DNA for the CDR3 is TGTGCCAGCACGAGGGTGAAGACGCACCAAGAGACCCAGTACTTC. This gives the protein CASTRVKTHQETQYF.

This clonotype was counted at least ten times. This sequence joins TRBV7-2 and TRBJ2-5, with 7 positions matching TRBD1. The trim removed 1 base at V and 4 bases at J, leaving 6 bases unmatched. The CDR3 length is 15 residues. Germline assignment: CDR1 SGHTA and CDR2 FQGNSA. The CDR3 nucleotides are TGTGCCAGCAGCTTAGACTCGCACAGGGGAGAGACCCAGTACTTC. This encodes CASSLDSHRGETQYF. The whole variable domain, remainder taken from reference TRBV7-2 and TRBJ2-5, is GAGVSQSPSNKVTEKGKDVELRCDPISGHTALYWYRQSLGQGLEFLIYFQGNSAPDKSGLPSDRFSAERTGGSVSTLTIQRTQQEDSAVYLCASSLDSHRGETQYFGPGTRLLVL.